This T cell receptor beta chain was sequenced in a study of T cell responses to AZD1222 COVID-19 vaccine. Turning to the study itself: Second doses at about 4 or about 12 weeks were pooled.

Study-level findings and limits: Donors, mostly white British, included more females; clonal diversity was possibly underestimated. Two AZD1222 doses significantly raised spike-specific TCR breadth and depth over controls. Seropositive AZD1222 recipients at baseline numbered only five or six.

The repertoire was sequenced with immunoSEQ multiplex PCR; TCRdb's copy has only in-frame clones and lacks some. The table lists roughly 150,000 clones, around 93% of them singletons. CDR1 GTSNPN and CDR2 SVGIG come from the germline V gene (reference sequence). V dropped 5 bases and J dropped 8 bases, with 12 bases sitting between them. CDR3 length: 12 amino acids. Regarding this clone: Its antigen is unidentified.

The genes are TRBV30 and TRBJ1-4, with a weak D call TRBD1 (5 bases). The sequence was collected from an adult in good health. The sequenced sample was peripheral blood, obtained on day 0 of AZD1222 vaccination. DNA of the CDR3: TGTGCCTGGGCCAGGGCTGGAGAAAAACTGTTTTTT. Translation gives CAWARAGEKLFF.